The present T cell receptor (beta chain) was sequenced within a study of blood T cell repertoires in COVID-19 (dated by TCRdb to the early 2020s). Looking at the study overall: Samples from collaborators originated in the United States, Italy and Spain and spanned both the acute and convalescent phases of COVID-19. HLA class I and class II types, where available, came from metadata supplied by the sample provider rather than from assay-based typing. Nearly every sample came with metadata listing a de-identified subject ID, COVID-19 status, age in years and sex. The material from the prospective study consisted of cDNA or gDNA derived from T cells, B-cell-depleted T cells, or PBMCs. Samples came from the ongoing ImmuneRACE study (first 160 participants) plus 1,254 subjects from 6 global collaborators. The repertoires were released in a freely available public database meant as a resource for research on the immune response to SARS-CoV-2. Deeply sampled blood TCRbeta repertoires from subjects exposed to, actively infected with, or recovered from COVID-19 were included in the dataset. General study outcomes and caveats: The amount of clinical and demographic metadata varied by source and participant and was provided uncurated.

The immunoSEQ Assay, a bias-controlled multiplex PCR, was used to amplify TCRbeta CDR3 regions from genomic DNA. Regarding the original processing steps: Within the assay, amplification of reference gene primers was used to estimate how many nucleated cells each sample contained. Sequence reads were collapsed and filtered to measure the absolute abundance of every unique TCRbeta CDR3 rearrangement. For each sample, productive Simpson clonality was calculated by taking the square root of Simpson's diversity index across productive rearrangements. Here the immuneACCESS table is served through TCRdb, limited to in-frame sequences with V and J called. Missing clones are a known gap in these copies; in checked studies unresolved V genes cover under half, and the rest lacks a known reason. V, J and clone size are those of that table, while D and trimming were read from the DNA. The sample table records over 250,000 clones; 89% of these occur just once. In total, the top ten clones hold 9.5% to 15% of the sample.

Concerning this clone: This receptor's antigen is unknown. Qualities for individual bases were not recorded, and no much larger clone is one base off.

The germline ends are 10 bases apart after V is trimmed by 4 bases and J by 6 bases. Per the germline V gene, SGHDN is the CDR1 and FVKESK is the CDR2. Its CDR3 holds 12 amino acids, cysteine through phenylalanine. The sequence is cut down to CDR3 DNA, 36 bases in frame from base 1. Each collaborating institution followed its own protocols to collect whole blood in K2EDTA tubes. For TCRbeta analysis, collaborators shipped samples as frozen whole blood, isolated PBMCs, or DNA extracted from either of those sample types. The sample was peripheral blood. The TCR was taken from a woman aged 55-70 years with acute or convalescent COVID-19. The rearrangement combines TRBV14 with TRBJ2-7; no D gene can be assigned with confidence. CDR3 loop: CASSPGYLEQYF. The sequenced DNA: TGTGCCAGCAGCCCCGGGTATCTCGAGCAGTACTTC.